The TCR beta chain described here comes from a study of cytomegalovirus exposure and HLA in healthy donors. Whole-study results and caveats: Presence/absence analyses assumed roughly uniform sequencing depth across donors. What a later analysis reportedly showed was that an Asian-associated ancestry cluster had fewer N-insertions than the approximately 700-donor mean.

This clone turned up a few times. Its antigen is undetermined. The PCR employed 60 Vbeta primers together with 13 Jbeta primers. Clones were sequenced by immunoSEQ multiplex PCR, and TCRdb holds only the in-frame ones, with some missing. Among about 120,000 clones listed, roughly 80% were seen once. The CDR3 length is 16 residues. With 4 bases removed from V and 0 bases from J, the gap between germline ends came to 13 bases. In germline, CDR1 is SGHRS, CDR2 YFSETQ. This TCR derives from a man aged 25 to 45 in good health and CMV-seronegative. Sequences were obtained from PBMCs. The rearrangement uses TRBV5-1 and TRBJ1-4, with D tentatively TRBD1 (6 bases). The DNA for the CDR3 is TGCGCCAGCAGCCCGGGGGGCGGAGCAACTAATGAAAAACTGTTTTTT. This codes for CASSPGGGATNEKLFF.